The 10 T cell receptor beta chains below all came from one sample that was sequenced in a study of T cells in Graves' hyperthyroidism and ophthalmopathy. TCR beta CDR3 regions were amplified from RNA. HTBI primers were the set used in a first-round RT-PCR of the TCR CDR3. Each CDR3 protein gets one entry after TCRdb re-called the multiplex PCR reads with MiXCR. The data show more than 500,000 distinct CDR3 sequences, 40% to 50% seen once. Sequencing input: peripheral blood or thyroid tissue (not recorded which). Receptors were obtained from an adult woman with Graves' disease, either hyperthyroidism or ophthalmopathy (not recorded which).

The table lists this clonotype with a few counts. The chain couples TRBV9 to TRBJ2-7; 7 bases map to TRBD2. Trimming took 4 bases from V and 0 from J; bases not matched to a gene: 10. The germline V gene has CDR1 SGDLS and CDR2 YYNGEE. There are 16 residues in the CDR3. CDR3 residues: CASSRGGDWDSYEQYF. CDR3 in DNA: TGTGCCAGCAGCAGGGGAGGGGACTGGGACTCCTACGAGCAGTACTTC.

This rearrangement joins TRBV7-6 to TRBJ2-7; 11 nucleotides agree with TRBD1. The trim removed 6 bases at V and 2 bases at J, leaving 6 bases unmatched. The V gene's germline CDR1 is SGHVS and CDR2 FNYEAQ. The CDR3 is made up of 15 amino acids. The CDR3 DNA follows: TGTGCCAGCAGTGAAGTGGGACAGGGGGCCTACGAGCAGTACTTC. Amino acid sequence: CASSEVGQGAYEQYF.

The chain links TRBV7-9 to TRBJ1-2; D gene uncertain. V was clipped by 4 bases and J by 8 bases, with 14 bases between them. The CDR3 loop spans 13 amino acids. CDR1 and CDR2 from the germline V gene are SEHNR and FQNEAQ (reference sequence). The CDR3, as DNA: TGTGCCAGCAGCTCCTCGGGTGAGGTCGGCTACACCTTC. It translates to CASSSSGEVGYTF.

J is TRBJ1-3 and V is TRBV29-1; 9 bases line up with TRBD1. J was trimmed by 7 bases and V by 3 bases; bases with no gene match: 10. This CDR3 is 15 amino acids long. Per the germline V gene, CDR1 is SQVTM and CDR2 is ANQGSEA. Here the CDR3 DNA reads TGCAGCGTTGAGGTTCCCCGGGACAGGGAGAACACCATATATTTT. Protein sequence: CSVEVPRDRENTIYF.

This clonotype was found a few times. The chain carries TRBV27 and TRBJ1-1; maybe TRBD1 (6 bases). The V end lost 5 bases, the J end lost 4 bases, and 14 bases lay between the germline ends. This CDR3 region has 14 residues. CDR1 and CDR2 from the germline V gene are MNHEY and SMNVEV (reference sequence). This chain's CDR3 is CASSPYRVSTEAFF. The CDR3 coding sequence is TGTGCCAGCAGTCCGTACAGGGTTAGCACTGAAGCTTTCTTT.

The chain has TRBV7-8 and TRBJ2-7, with 7 bases lining up with TRBD2. Losses at the gene ends were 5 bases for V and 2 bases for J; bases not matched to a gene: 6. The CDR3 sequence is 14 residues long. Germline assignment: CDR1 SGHVS and CDR2 FQNEAQ. The CDR3 nucleotides read TGTGCCAGCAGCGCCACTAGCGCAGCCTACGAGCAGTACTTC. Translated: CASSATSAAYEQYF.

The chain recombines TRBV7-6 with TRBJ1-2; 9 bases line up with TRBD1. Trimming took 5 bases from V and 5 from J; bases not matched to a gene: 9. This CDR3 spans 15 amino acids. Germline-derived CDR1 and CDR2 are SGHVS and FNYEAQ. The DNA for the CDR3 is TGTGCCAGCAGCCTCACCGGGACAGGGTCGTATGGCTACACCTTC. Protein product: CASSLTGTGSYGYTF.

The gene calls are TRBV5-1 and TRBJ1-3; no definite D call. This CDR3 has 13 residues. With 2 bases removed from V and 4 bases from J, the gap between germline ends came to 7 bases. Germline V gene data show CDR1 as SGHRS and CDR2 as YFSETQ. The CDR3 nucleotides read TGCGCCAGCAGCTTTAGCGGGGGAAACACCATATATTTT. Its translation is CASSFSGGNTIYF.

There are many counts of this clonotype. The V gene is TRBV9, the J gene TRBJ1-6, with D possibly matching TRBD1 (5 bases). CDR3 length equals 15 residues. V dropped 4 bases and J dropped 7 bases, with 15 bases sitting between them. Germline-derived CDR1 and CDR2 are SGDLS and YYNGEE. The CDR3 here is CASSRVRASNSPLHF. In DNA, the CDR3 is TGTGCCAGCAGCCGAGTCAGGGCGAGCAATTCACCCCTCCACTTT.

In its sample, this clonotype was seen a few times. V usage is TRBV2 and J usage is TRBJ1-1; a weak D match, TRBD1 (5 bases). Germline V CDR1 and CDR2: SNHLY, FYNNEI. The CDR3 totals 17 residues. The V and J ends lost 5 bases and 1 base respectively, with 20 bases between them. The CDR3 is CASSLSPAGTKNTEAFF. The CDR3 DNA reads as TGTGCCAGCAGTTTATCCCCTGCCGGGACGAAGAACACTGAAGCTTTCTTT.